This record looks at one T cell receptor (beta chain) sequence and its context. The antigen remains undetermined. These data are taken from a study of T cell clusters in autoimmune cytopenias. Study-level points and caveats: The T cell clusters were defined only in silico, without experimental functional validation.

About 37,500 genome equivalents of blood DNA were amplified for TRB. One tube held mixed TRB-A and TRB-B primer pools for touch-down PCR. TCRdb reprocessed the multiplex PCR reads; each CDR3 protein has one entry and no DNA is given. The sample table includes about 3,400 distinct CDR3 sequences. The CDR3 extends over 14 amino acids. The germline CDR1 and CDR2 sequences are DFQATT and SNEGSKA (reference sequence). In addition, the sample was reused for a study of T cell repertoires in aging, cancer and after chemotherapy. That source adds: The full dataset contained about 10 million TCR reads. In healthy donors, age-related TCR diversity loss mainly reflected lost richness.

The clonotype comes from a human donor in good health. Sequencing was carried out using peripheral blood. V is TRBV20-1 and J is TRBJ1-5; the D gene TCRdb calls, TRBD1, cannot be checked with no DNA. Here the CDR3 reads CSASVQGTWTTQHF.